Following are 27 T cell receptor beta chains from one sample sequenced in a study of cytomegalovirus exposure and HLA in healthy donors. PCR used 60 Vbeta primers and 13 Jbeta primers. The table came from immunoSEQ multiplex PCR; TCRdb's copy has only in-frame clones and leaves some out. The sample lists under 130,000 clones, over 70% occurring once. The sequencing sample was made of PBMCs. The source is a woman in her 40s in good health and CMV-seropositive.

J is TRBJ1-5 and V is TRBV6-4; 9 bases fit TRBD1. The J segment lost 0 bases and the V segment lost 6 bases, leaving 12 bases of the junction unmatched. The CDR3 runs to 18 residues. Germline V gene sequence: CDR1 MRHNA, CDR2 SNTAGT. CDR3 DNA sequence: TGTGCCAGCAGGACGGGGGACAGGGTTAACTATAGCAATCAGCCCCAGCATTTT. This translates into CASRTGDRVNYSNQPQHF.

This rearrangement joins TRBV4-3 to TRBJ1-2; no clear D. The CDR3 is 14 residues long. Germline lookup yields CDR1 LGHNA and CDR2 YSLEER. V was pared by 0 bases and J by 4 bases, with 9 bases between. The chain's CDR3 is CASSQDSFVYGYTF. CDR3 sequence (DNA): TGCGCCAGCAGCCAAGATTCGTTCGTCTATGGCTACACCTTC.

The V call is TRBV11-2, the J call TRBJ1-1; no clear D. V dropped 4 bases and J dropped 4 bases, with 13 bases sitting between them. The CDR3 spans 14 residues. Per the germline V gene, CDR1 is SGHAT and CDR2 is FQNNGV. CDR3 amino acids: CASSSPRGSTEAFF. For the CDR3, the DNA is TGTGCCAGCAGCTCCCCCAGAGGGAGCACTGAAGCTTTCTTT.

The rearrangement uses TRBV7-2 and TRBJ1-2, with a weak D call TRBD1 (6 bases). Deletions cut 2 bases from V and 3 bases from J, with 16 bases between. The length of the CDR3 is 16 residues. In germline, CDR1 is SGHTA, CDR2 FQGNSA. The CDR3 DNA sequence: TGTGCCAGCAGCTTACTGGGCCAGGGGAAGTACTATGGCTACACCTTC. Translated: CASSLLGQGKYYGYTF.

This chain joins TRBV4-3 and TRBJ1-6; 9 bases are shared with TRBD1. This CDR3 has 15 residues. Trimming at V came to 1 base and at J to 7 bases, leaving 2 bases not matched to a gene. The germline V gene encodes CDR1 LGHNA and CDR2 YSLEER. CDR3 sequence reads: CASSQVGTGNSPLHF. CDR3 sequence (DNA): TGCGCCAGCAGCCAAGTGGGGACAGGGAATTCACCCCTCCACTTT.

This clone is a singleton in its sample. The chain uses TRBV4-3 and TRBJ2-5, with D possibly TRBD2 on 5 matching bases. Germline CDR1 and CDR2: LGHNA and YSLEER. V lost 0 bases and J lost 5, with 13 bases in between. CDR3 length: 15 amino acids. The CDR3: CASSQDHGTSETQYF. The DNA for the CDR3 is TGCGCCAGCAGCCAAGATCATGGCACTAGTGAGACCCAGTACTTC.

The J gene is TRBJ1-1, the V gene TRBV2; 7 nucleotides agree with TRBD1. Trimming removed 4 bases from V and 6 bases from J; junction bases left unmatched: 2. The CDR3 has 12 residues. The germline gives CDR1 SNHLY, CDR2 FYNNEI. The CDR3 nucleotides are TGTGCCAGCAGTGGGACAGGTGCTGAAGCTTTCTTT. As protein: CASSGTGAEAFF.

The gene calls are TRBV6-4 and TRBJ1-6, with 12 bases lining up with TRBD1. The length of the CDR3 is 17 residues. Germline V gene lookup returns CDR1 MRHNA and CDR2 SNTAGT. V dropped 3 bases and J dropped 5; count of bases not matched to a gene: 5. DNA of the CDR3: TGTGCCAGCAGTGAGGGGGACAGGGGGCAGAATAATTCACCCCTCCACTTT. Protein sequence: CASSEGDRGQNNSPLHF.

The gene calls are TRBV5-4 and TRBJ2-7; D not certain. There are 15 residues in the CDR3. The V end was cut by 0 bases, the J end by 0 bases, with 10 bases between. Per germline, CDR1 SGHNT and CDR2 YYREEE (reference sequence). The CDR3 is CASSLGASVSYEQYF. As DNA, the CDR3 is TGTGCCAGCAGCTTGGGGGCGTCAGTCTCCTACGAGCAGTACTTC.

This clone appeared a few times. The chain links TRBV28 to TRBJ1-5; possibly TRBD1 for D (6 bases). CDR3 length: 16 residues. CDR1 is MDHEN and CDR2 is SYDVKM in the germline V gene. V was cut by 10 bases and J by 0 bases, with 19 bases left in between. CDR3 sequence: CATHVDSLYSNQPQHF. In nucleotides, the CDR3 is TGTGCCACCCACGTGGACAGCCTCTATAGCAATCAGCCCCAGCATTTT.

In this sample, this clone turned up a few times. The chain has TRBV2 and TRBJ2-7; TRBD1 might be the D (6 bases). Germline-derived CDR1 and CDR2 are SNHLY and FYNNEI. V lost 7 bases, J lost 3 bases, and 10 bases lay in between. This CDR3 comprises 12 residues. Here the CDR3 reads CASTGDIYEQYF. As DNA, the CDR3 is TGTGCCAGCACCGGGGACATCTACGAGCAGTACTTC.

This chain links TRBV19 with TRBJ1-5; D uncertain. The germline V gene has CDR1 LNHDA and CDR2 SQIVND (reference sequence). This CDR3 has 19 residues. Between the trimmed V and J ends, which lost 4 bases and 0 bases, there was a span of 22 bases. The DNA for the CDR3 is TGTGCCAGTAGTACGGAACAGCACACGTCCTTCTATAGCAATCAGCCCCAGCATTTT. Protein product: CASSTEQHTSFYSNQPQHF.

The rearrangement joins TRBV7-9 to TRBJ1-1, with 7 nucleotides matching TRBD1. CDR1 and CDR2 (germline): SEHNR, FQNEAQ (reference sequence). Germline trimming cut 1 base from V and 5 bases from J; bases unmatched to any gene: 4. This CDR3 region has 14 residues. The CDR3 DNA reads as TGTGCCAGCAGCTTAGTGGCGACAGGGACTGAAGCTTTCTTT. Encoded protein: CASSLVATGTEAFF.

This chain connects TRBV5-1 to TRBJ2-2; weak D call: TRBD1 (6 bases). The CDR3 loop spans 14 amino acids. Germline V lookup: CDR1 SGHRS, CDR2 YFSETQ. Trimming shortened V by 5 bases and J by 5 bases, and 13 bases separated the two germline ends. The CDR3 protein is CASRWTAETGELFF. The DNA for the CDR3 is TGCGCCAGCAGATGGACAGCCGAGACCGGGGAGCTGTTTTTT.

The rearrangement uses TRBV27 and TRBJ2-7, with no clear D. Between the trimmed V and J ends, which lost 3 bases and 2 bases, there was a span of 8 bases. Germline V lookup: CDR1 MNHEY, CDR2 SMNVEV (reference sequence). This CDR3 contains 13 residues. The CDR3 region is CASSLAETYEQYF. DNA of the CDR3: TGTGCCAGCAGTTTGGCAGAAACCTACGAGCAGTACTTC.

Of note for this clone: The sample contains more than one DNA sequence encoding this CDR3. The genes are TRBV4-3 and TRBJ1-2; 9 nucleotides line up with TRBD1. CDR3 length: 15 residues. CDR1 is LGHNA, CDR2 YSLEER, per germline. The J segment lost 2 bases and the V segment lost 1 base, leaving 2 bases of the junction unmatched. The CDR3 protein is CASSQGTGANYGYTF. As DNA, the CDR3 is TGCGCCAGCAGCCAAGGGACAGGGGCGAACTATGGCTACACCTTC.

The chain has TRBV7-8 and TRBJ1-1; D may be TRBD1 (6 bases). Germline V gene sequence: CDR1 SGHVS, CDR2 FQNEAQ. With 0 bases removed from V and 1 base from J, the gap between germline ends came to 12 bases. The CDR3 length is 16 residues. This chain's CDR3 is CASSLARDRKNTEAFF. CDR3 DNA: TGTGCCAGCAGCTTAGCGAGAGACAGGAAGAACACTGAAGCTTTCTTT.

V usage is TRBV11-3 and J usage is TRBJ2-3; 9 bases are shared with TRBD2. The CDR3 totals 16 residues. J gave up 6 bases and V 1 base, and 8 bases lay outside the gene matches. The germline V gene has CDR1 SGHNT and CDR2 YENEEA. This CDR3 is CASSLGQREDPDTQYF. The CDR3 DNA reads TGTGCCAGCAGCTTAGGACAGCGGGAGGACCCCGATACGCAGTATTTT.

The CDR3 coding sequence is TGCGCCAGCACAATGCTCCGGGACAGGGACAATCAGCCCCAGCATTTT. Translation: CASTMLRDRDNQPQHF. This rearrangement joins TRBV5-1 to TRBJ1-5; TRBD1 agrees at 9 bases. The V and J ends lost 6 bases and 3 bases, in that order; junction bases with no gene match: 10. Per the germline V gene, CDR1 is SGHRS and CDR2 is YFSETQ. CDR3 size: 16 residues.

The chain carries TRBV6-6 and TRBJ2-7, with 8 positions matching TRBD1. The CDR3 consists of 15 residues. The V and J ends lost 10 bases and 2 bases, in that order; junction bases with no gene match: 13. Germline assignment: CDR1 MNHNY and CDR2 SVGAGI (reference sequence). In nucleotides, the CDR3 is TGTGCCACTTCGTCTATTTTGACAGGGGCCTACGAGCAGTACTTC. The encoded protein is CATSSILTGAYEQYF.

This CDR3 reads CASIGAVLNEKLFF. Written as DNA, the CDR3 is TGTGCCAGCATAGGGGCAGTCCTTAATGAAAAACTGTTTTTT. This sequence joins TRBV2 and TRBJ1-4; D perhaps matches TRBD1 (5 bases). The CDR3 is made up of 14 amino acids. Germline V gene sequence: CDR1 SNHLY, CDR2 FYNNEI. Deletions cut 7 bases from V and 4 bases from J, with 13 bases between.

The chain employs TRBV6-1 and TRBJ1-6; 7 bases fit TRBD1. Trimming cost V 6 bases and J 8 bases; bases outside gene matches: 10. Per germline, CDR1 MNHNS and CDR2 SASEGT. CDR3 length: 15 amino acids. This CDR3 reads CASSRDRDSYSPLHF. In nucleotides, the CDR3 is TGTGCCAGCAGCCGAGACCGGGACAGTTATTCACCCCTCCACTTT.

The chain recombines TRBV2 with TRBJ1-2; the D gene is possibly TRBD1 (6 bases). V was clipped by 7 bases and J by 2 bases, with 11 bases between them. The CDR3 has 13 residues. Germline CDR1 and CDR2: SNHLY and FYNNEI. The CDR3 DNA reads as TGTGCCAGCACTAGGGGGGGGAACTATGGCTACACCTTC. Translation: CASTRGGNYGYTF.

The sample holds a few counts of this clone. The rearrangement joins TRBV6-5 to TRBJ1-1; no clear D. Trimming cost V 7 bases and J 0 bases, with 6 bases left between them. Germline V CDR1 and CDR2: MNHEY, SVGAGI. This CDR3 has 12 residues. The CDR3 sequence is CASKRLNTEAFF. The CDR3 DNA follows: TGTGCCAGCAAGCGGTTGAACACTGAAGCTTTCTTT.

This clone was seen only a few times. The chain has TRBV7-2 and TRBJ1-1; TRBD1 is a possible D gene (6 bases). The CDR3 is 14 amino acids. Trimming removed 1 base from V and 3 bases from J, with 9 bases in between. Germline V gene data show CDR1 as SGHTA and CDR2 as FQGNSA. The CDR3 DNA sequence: TGTGCCAGCAGCTTAGGGGGGCAGTACACTGAAGCTTTCTTT. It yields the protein CASSLGGQYTEAFF. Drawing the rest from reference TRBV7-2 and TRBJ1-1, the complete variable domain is GAGVSQSPSNKVTEKGKDVELRCDPISGHTALYWYRQSLGQGLEFLIYFQGNSAPDKSGLPSDRFSAERTGGSVSTLTIQRTQQEDSAVYLCASSLGGQYTEAFFGQGTRLTVV.

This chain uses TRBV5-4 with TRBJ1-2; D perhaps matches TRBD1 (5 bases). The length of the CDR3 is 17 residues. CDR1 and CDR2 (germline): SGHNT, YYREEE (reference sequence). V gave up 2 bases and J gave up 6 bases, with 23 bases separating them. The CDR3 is CASSFRIIGVEKDGYTF. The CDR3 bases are TGTGCCAGCAGCTTTCGTATAATAGGGGTCGAGAAGGATGGCTACACCTTC.

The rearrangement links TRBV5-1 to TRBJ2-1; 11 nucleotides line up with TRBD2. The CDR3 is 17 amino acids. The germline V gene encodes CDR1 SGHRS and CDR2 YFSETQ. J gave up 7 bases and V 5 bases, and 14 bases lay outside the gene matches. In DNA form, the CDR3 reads TGCGCCAGCAGTTTGCCCCCCCTAGCGGGAGGAGGGAATGAGCAGTTCTTC. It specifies CASSLPPLAGGGNEQFF.